Listed below are T cell receptor beta chains from one sample, sequenced in a study of T-cell reconstitution after alpha-beta-depleted transplantation in children. In TCRdb, the PCR reads were re-called with MiXCR into one record per CDR3 protein. This table has over 450,000 distinct CDR3 sequences, about 10% appearing once. The sample was PBMCs, taken before TCRalphabeta/CD19-depleted stem cell transplant. The receptor source for this set is a child aged 2 to 10 with inherited bone marrow failure, due to receive a stem cell transplant. CDR3s include the opening cysteine and the closing phenylalanine or tryptophan. Each record gives: J gene, D gene, V gene, clone size, CDR3 protein, CDR3 DNA. A D gene is named only where the DNA matches it firmly. Not every row has a clone size; where given, it reads once, few, many or a size class.

TRBJ2-2 | . | TRBV30 | many | CARDVNTGELFF | TGTGCCCGGGACGTTAACACCGGGGAGCTGTTTTTT
TRBJ2-2 | . | TRBV27 | many | CASSFGWNTGELFF | TGTGCCAGCAGTTTTGGGTGGAACACCGGGGAGCTGTTTTTT
TRBJ2-7 | . | TRBV7-6 | . | CASSPKGYSDSPYEQYF | TGTGCCAGCAGCCCCAAGGGTTATTCGGACAGTCCCTACGAGCAGTACTTC
TRBJ2-6 | . | TRBV5-6 | . | CASSLVGAAGANVLTF | TGTGCCAGCAGCTTGGTGGGGGCAGCTGGGGCCAACGTCCTGACTTTC
TRBJ2-3 | TRBD2 | TRBV20-1 | many | CRVGTISTDTQYF | TGCAGAGTGGGGACTATTAGCACAGATACGCAGTATTTT
TRBJ2-5 | TRBD2 | TRBV20-1 | . | CSAREAGDPIQETQYF | TGCAGTGCCAGAGAGGCGGGAGACCCGATCCAAGAGACCCAGTACTTC
TRBJ1-4 | . | TRBV9 | many | CASTRGDANEKLFF | TGTGCCAGCACAAGAGGGGATGCTAATGAAAAACTGTTTTTT
TRBJ1-4 | . | TRBV20-1 | many | CSAIGGLEKLFF | TGCAGTGCTATTGGGGGATTGGAAAAACTGTTTTTT
TRBJ2-7 | . | TRBV12-3/TRBV12-4 | many | CASSGTLGGHEQYF | TGTGCCAGCAGTGGGACGTTAGGGGGACACGAGCAGTACTTC
TRBJ2-7 | . | TRBV7-8 | few | CASSHPKGGISEQYF | TGTGCCAGCAGCCACCCTAAAGGGGGGATATCCGAGCAGTACTTC
TRBJ2-3 | TRBD2 | TRBV3-1 | many | CASSQRLAGGLTDTQYF | TGTGCCAGCAGCCAACGACTAGCGGGAGGACTCACAGATACGCAGTATTTT
TRBJ2-7 | TRBD2 | TRBV7-2 | many | CASSLDSTSGRSEQYF | TGTGCCAGCAGCTTAGATTCTACTAGCGGGAGATCCGAGCAGTACTTC
TRBJ2-2 | . | TRBV5-1 | many | CASSPGHFFTGELFF | TGCGCCAGCAGCCCCGGACACTTCTTCACCGGGGAGCTGTTTTTT
TRBJ2-2 | . | TRBV2 | . | CAIYRDNTGELFF | TGTGCCATCTACCGGGACAACACCGGGGAGCTGTTTTTT
TRBJ1-1 | . | TRBV11-2 | many | CASTSLTFLNTEAFF | TGTGCCAGCACCTCATTGACATTTCTTAACACTGAAGCTTTCTTT
TRBJ1-1 | TRBD1 | TRBV24-1 | many | CATSDPNRGSEAFF | TGTGCCACCAGTGACCCAAACAGGGGCTCTGAAGCTTTCTTT
TRBJ2-3 | . | TRBV3-1 | . | CASSQAGLRTDTQYF | TGTGCCAGCAGCCAAGCCGGACTTCGCACAGATACGCAGTATTTT
TRBJ1-5 | TRBD1 | TRBV5-1 | many | CASSSNRGWAPNQPQHF | TGCGCCAGCAGCAGTAACAGGGGCTGGGCTCCAAATCAGCCCCAGCATTTT
TRBJ2-1 | . | TRBV3-1 | many | CASSPPPDLASSYNEQFF | TGTGCCAGCAGCCCGCCCCCAGACTTAGCGAGCTCCTACAATGAGCAGTTCTTC
TRBJ2-3 | . | TRBV10-2 | . | CASSEWQGGSTDTQYF | TGCGCCAGCAGTGAATGGCAGGGCGGGAGCACAGATACGCAGTATTTT
TRBJ2-1 | . | TRBV7-9 | many | CASRLGISETGFF | TGTGCCAGCAGGTTGGGAATATCAGAAACGGGGTTCTTC
TRBJ1-1 | . | TRBV7-3 | . | CASSVNRAGGTEAFF | TGTGCCAGCAGCGTTAACAGGGCAGGAGGAACTGAAGCTTTCTTT
TRBJ1-1 | . | TRBV20-1 | many | CSASRGDTEAFF | TGCAGTGCATCCAGGGGAGACACTGAAGCTTTCTTT
TRBJ2-6 | . | TRBV7-6 | many | CASSQLPGQSSGANVLTF | TGTGCCAGTAGTCAACTGCCGGGACAAAGCTCTGGGGCCAACGTCCTGACTTTC
TRBJ2-1 | . | TRBV5-1 | many | CASSLGRRGEQFF | TGCGCCAGCAGCCTTGGACGTCGTGGTGAGCAGTTCTTC
TRBJ2-3 | TRBD2 | TRBV28 | many | CATGSSGISDTQYF | TGTGCCACCGGAAGTAGCGGGATTTCAGATACGCAGTATTTT
TRBJ2-3 | . | TRBV6-5 | many | CASSWGQGWSDTQYF | TGTGCCAGCAGTTGGGGGCAGGGTTGGTCAGATACGCAGTATTTT
TRBJ2-5 | . | TRBV20-1 | many | CSDVDQNQETQYF | TGCAGTGACGTAGACCAAAACCAAGAGACCCAGTACTTC
TRBJ1-2 | . | TRBV20-1 | many | CSAAQVYDYGYTF | TGCAGTGCCGCACAGGTCTACGACTATGGCTACACCTTC
TRBJ2-5 | TRBD2 | TRBV7-2 | . | CASRQLAGPTQYF | TGTGCCAGCAGGCAACTAGCGGGGCCGACCCAGTACTTC
TRBJ2-5 | . | TRBV9 | . | CASSVSAGGETQYF | TGTGCCAGCAGCGTCTCAGCAGGGGGGGAGACCCAGTACTTC
TRBJ2-2 | TRBD2 | TRBV20-1 | . | CSARTSLYTGELFF | TGCAGTGCTCGGACTAGCCTTTACACCGGGGAGCTGTTTTTT
TRBJ2-1 | TRBD2 | TRBV18 | . | CASSRIWTSGRESSYNEQFF | TGTGCCAGCTCACGGATTTGGACTAGCGGGAGGGAGAGCTCCTACAATGAGCAGTTCTTC
TRBJ2-7 | . | TRBV7-9 | many | CASSLVRAQSVEQYF | TGTGCCAGCAGCTTAGTCCGAGCTCAGTCGGTCGAGCAGTACTTC
TRBJ2-2 | TRBD1 | TRBV28 | few | CASVGQGTGELFF | TGTGCCAGCGTCGGACAGGGGACCGGGGAGCTGTTTTTT
TRBJ1-1 | TRBD1 | TRBV18 | . | CASSPPGQVYNTEAFF | TGTGCCAGCTCACCACCGGGACAGGTCTACAACACTGAAGCTTTCTTT
TRBJ2-1 | TRBD2 | TRBV20-1 | . | CSARVASSGVGYNEQFF | TGCAGTGCTAGAGTTGCGTCTAGCGGAGTGGGGTACAATGAGCAGTTCTTC
TRBJ2-1 | . | TRBV11-2 | many | CASSLDWFRGPQFF | TGTGCCAGCAGCTTAGATTGGTTTAGAGGACCTCAGTTCTTC
TRBJ2-3 | TRBD2 | TRBV9 | few | CASSVGRESSTDTQYF | TGTGCCAGCAGCGTAGGGCGGGAGTCCAGCACAGATACGCAGTATTTT
TRBJ2-7 | TRBD1 | TRBV4-3 | many | CASSQERDSGTGNFYEQYF | TGCGCCAGCAGCCAAGAAAGGGATTCCGGGACAGGGAACTTCTACGAGCAGTACTTC
TRBJ1-5 | . | TRBV5-1 | many | CASSLAGGNQPQHF | TGTGCCAGCAGCTTGGCAGGGGGCAATCAGCCCCAGCATTTT
TRBJ1-6 | . | TRBV20-1 | many | CSASSGGGGSPLHF | TGCAGTGCTAGTTCCGGGGGCGGAGGTTCACCCCTCCACTTT
TRBJ2-2 | . | TRBV2 | many | CATERITGELFF | TGTGCCACGGAGAGGATAACCGGGGAGCTGTTTTTT
TRBJ1-1 | . | TRBV10-3 | many | CAISESRGLNTEAFF | TGTGCCATCAGTGAGTCGCGAGGGTTGAACACTGAAGCTTTCTTT
TRBJ2-7 | . | TRBV28 | many | CASRLEGSSYEQYF | TGTGCCAGCAGGTTGGAGGGCAGCTCCTACGAGCAGTACTTC
TRBJ1-2 | . | TRBV4-3 | few | CASSQDWAGGGYTF | TGCGCCAGCAGCCAAGATTGGGCAGGAGGCGGCTACACCTTC
TRBJ1-1 | . | TRBV28 | many | CASSPGEGVNTEAFF | TGTGCCAGCAGCCCAGGGGAGGGGGTGAACACTGAAGCTTTCTTT
TRBJ2-7 | . | TRBV27 | many | CASSPDYSYEQYF | TGTGCCAGCAGTCCGGACTACTCCTACGAGCAGTACTTC
TRBJ2-4 | . | TRBV27 | many | CASRAGTVAKNIQYF | TGTGCCAGCAGGGCCGGGACGGTAGCCAAAAACATTCAGTACTTC
TRBJ2-3 | TRBD2 | TRBV20-1 | many | CSASALLAESTDTQYF | TGCAGTGCTAGTGCACTACTAGCGGAAAGCACAGATACGCAGTATTTT
TRBJ2-1 | . | TRBV20-1 | . | CSARDLWGSSYNEQFF | TGCAGTGCTAGAGATCTGTGGGGGAGCTCCTACAATGAGCAGTTCTTC
TRBJ2-3 | TRBD1 | TRBV28 | many | CASSRSDRGTDTQYF | TGTGCCAGCAGCCGATCCGACAGGGGCACAGATACGCAGTATTTT
TRBJ2-7 | . | TRBV3-1 | few | CASSQDTSRAYEQYF | TGTGCCAGCAGCCAAGACACTAGCAGGGCCTACGAGCAGTACTTC
TRBJ2-1 | . | TRBV5-1 | many | CARSLVRFNSSAKMRQFF | TGCGCCAGGAGCTTGGTAAGATTTAATAGCAGTGCAAAGATGCGGCAGTTCTTC
TRBJ1-2 | . | TRBV7-9 | . | CASMVVRPYGYTF | TGTGCCAGCATGGTTGTCCGCCCCTATGGCTACACCTTC
TRBJ1-5 | . | TRBV5-1 | many | CASSLWGPYSNQPQHF | TGCGCCAGCAGCTTGTGGGGCCCCTATAGCAATCAGCCCCAGCATTTT
TRBJ2-7 | TRBD2 | TRBV7-9 | . | CASSLGWASGYEQYF | TGTGCCAGCAGCTTAGGTTGGGCTAGCGGCTACGAGCAGTACTTC
TRBJ2-3 | . | TRBV9 | many | CASSVALGGGYTQYF | TGTGCCAGCAGCGTAGCTTTGGGTGGAGGATATACGCAGTATTTT